The rows below give T cell receptor beta chains drawn from one sample of a study of cytomegalovirus exposure and HLA in healthy donors. Assay used: immunoSEQ multiplex PCR; TCRdb lists only in-frame clones, some missing. Of some 120,000 clones in the sample, around 69% are singletons; the top ten hold roughly 8.2%. Material for sequencing was PBMCs. Receptors were obtained from a woman in her forties in good health and CMV-seropositive. Both conserved end residues are part of each CDR3. A D gene is named only where the DNA matches it firmly. A row's size may be missing; if present it is once, few, many or a size class.

V gene	J gene	D gene	clone size	CDR3 protein	CDR3 DNA
TRBV5-1	TRBJ2-3	NA	NA	CASSLGARPDTDTQYF	TGCGCCAGCAGCTTGGGGGCGCGACCCGACACAGATACGCAGTATTTT
TRBV7-6	TRBJ1-1	TRBD1	once	CASSLGGGNTEAFF	TGTGCCAGCAGCTTAGGAGGGGGCAACACTGAAGCTTTCTTT
TRBV29-1	TRBJ1-2	NA	NA	CSARDTFGGYTF	TGCAGCGCCAGGGACACCTTCGGGGGCTACACCTTC
TRBV7-9	TRBJ2-7	TRBD1	NA	CASSLVTGRSYEQYF	TGTGCCAGCAGCTTAGTGACAGGGCGCTCCTACGAGCAGTACTTC
TRBV19	TRBJ2-5	NA	NA	CASSIDGSSAETQYF	TGTGCCAGTAGTATAGACGGTTCCAGCGCAGAGACCCAGTACTTC
TRBV18	TRBJ1-3	TRBD1	NA	CASSETGNSGNTIYF	TGTGCCAGCTCAGAGACAGGGAACTCTGGAAACACCATATATTTT
TRBV19	TRBJ1-5	NA	NA	CASSIQRREPQHF	TGTGCCAGTAGTATACAGCGGCGGGAGCCCCAGCATTTT
TRBV6-5	TRBJ1-6	NA	once	CASRRGYNSPLHF	TGTGCCAGCAGGAGGGGGTATAATTCACCCCTCCACTTT
TRBV9	TRBJ1-1	TRBD1	NA	CASSQDRGTEAFF	TGTGCCAGCAGTCAAGACAGGGGCACTGAAGCTTTCTTT
TRBV9	TRBJ2-7	TRBD2	NA	CASSARGGGLTYEQYF	TGTGCCAGCAGCGCGAGGGGCGGGGGGCTCACCTACGAGCAGTACTTC
TRBV28	TRBJ1-2	NA	NA	CASSFRGVGYTF	TGTGCCAGCAGTTTTCGGGGGGTCGGCTACACCTTC
TRBV5-4	TRBJ2-3	TRBD2	NA	CASSSYATSGGSDTQYF	TGTGCCAGCAGCTCTTACGCCACTAGCGGGGGGTCAGATACGCAGTATTTT
TRBV7-2	TRBJ2-1	TRBD1	NA	CASSQQGLNEQFF	TGTGCCAGCAGTCAACAGGGGCTCAATGAGCAGTTCTTC
TRBV20-1	TRBJ1-2	NA	NA	CSARGPYGYTF	TGCAGTGCGCGAGGGCCCTATGGCTACACCTTC
TRBV2	TRBJ2-2	NA	NA	CASSQGNTGELFF	TGTGCCAGCAGCCAGGGGAACACCGGGGAGCTGTTTTTT
TRBV9	TRBJ1-2	TRBD1	few	CASSVVTGVGYGYTF	TGTGCCAGCAGCGTAGTGACAGGGGTCGGCTATGGCTACACCTTC
TRBV15	TRBJ1-2	NA	NA	CATSRGSTGIWGYTF	TGTGCCACCAGCAGAGGTTCCACAGGGATCTGGGGCTACACCTTC
TRBV7-2	TRBJ2-5	NA	NA	CASSPRTRGVETQYF	TGTGCCAGCAGCCCCCGGACTAGGGGGGTGGAGACCCAGTACTTC
TRBV10-3	TRBJ2-1	NA	NA	CAISERGLAEYNEQFF	TGTGCCATCAGTGAGAGGGGCTTAGCGGAATACAATGAGCAGTTCTTC
TRBV6-5	TRBJ2-7	NA	NA	CASSYSAGTRAYEQYF	TGTGCCAGCAGTTACTCGGCGGGAACTCGTGCCTACGAGCAGTACTTC
TRBV5-8	TRBJ2-6	NA	NA	CASSLVVGVGGANVLTF	TGTGCCAGCAGCTTGGTGGTCGGGGTTGGAGGGGCCAACGTCCTGACTTTC
TRBV5-1	TRBJ2-2	NA	NA	CASSLARGTNTGELFF	TGCGCCAGCAGCTTGGCACGGGGGACGAACACCGGGGAGCTGTTTTTT
TRBV18	TRBJ2-2	TRBD2	NA	CASSPPGGGPNTGELFF	TGTGCCAGCTCACCCCCCGGGGGGGGCCCTAACACCGGGGAGCTGTTTTTT
TRBV5-5	TRBJ2-7	TRBD2	few	CASRPPGGYEQYF	TGTGCCAGCAGACCCCCGGGGGGTTACGAGCAGTACTTC
TRBV18	TRBJ2-7	NA	NA	CASSPDNYEQYF	TGTGCCAGCTCACCGGACAACTACGAGCAGTACTTC
TRBV18	TRBJ1-1	TRBD1	NA	CASSPYTGQGNTEAFF	TGTGCCAGCTCACCGTATACGGGACAGGGGAACACTGAAGCTTTCTTT
TRBV4-1	TRBJ1-2	NA	NA	CASSHLQLGGGGGYGYTF	TGCGCCAGCAGCCACCTCCAGCTCGGTGGGGGAGGAGGCTATGGCTACACCTTC
TRBV6-5	TRBJ1-2	TRBD1	NA	CASSSGQGAEGYTF	TGTGCCAGCAGTTCGGGACAGGGGGCCGAGGGCTACACCTTC
TRBV2	TRBJ2-1	NA	few	CASSATAEQFF	TGTGCCAGCAGTGCCACAGCAGAGCAGTTCTTC
TRBV4-1	TRBJ1-2	TRBD1	NA	CASSQLSTGVYGYTF	TGCGCCAGCAGCCAGCTTTCCACAGGGGTCTATGGCTACACCTTC
TRBV9	TRBJ1-1	NA	NA	CASSVAPGATEAFF	TGTGCCAGCAGCGTAGCCCCTGGGGCCACTGAAGCTTTCTTT
TRBV7-2	TRBJ2-3	TRBD2	NA	CASSLVALAVSTDTQYF	TGTGCCAGCAGCTTAGTGGCACTAGCGGTTAGCACAGATACGCAGTATTTT
TRBV5-4	TRBJ1-1	NA	NA	CASSRSTGHTEAFF	TGTGCCAGCAGCAGATCTACAGGGCACACTGAAGCTTTCTTT
TRBV5-1	TRBJ1-1	TRBD1	NA	CASRDREYTEAFF	TGCGCCAGCAGGGACAGGGAGTACACTGAAGCTTTCTTT
TRBV7-6	TRBJ1-4	NA	NA	CASSQGLFEKLFF	TGTGCCAGCAGCCAGGGGCTATTTGAAAAACTGTTTTTT
TRBV7-9	TRBJ2-3	TRBD2	NA	CASSLGPSGTSTDTQYF	TGTGCCAGCAGCTTAGGTCCTAGCGGGACTAGCACAGATACGCAGTATTTT
TRBV27	TRBJ1-1	TRBD1	NA	CASSETGGYTEAFF	TGTGCCAGCAGTGAAACAGGGGGCTACACTGAAGCTTTCTTT
TRBV4-3	TRBJ2-2	TRBD2	NA	CASSRLPLAGGGNTGELFF	TGCGCCAGCAGCCGACTTCCTCTAGCGGGGGGGGGTAACACCGGGGAGCTGTTTTTT
TRBV7-6	TRBJ1-1	NA	NA	CASSLEGVGTEAFF	TGTGCCAGCAGCTTAGAAGGGGTGGGCACTGAAGCTTTCTTT
TRBV7-6	TRBJ1-1	NA	many	CASSLSERTEAFF	TGTGCCAGCAGCCTGAGCGAAAGGACTGAAGCTTTCTTT
TRBV7-8	TRBJ2-7	NA	few	CASSLVRAPSYEQYF	TGTGCCAGCAGCTTAGTGCGGGCCCCCTCCTACGAGCAGTACTTC
TRBV19	TRBJ1-1	TRBD1	NA	CATRTGPPNTEAFF	TGTGCCACTAGGACAGGGCCACCGAACACTGAAGCTTTCTTT
TRBV13	TRBJ1-1	NA	NA	CASSVRFNTEAFF	TGTGCCAGCAGCGTCCGTTTTAACACTGAAGCTTTCTTT
TRBV13	TRBJ2-5	NA	once	CASSTRQQETQYF	TGTGCCAGCAGCACACGACAGCAAGAGACCCAGTACTTC
TRBV18	TRBJ1-2	NA	NA	CASSPDGTAFGYTF	TGTGCCAGCTCACCAGACGGGACTGCTTTCGGCTACACCTTC
TRBV5-1	TRBJ2-1	TRBD1	NA	CASSAGTGANEQFF	TGCGCCAGCAGCGCCGGGACAGGGGCCAATGAGCAGTTCTTC
TRBV20-1	TRBJ1-1	NA	NA	CSASGAGEAFF	TGCAGTGCTAGTGGGGCGGGAGAAGCTTTCTTT
TRBV13	TRBJ1-1	TRBD1	NA	CASSSRGTGGQDTEAFF	TGTGCCAGCAGCTCTAGAGGGACAGGGGGCCAGGACACTGAAGCTTTCTTT
TRBV5-3	TRBJ2-7	TRBD1	NA	CARSFCWDSGWYEQYF	TGTGCCAGAAGCTTTTGCTGGGACAGTGGCTGGTACGAGCAGTACTTC
TRBV6-1	TRBJ1-1	NA	NA	CASSDGRWTGTEAFF	TGTGCCAGCAGTGACGGGAGGTGGACGGGTACTGAAGCTTTCTTT
TRBV5-1	TRBJ2-7	NA	NA	CASSPDTPSYEQYF	TGCGCCAGCAGCCCGGACACCCCTTCCTACGAGCAGTACTTC
TRBV29-1	TRBJ1-1	NA	NA	CSVAGFAEAFF	TGCAGCGTCGCTGGCTTTGCTGAAGCTTTCTTT
TRBV29-1	TRBJ2-7	NA	few	CSVLGQGNYEQYF	TGCAGCGTTTTGGGGCAGGGGAACTACGAGCAGTACTTC
TRBV6-6	TRBJ1-4	NA	NA	CASSYQAPPVFF	TGTGCCAGCAGTTACCAAGCCCCACCGGTGTTTTTT
TRBV4-1	TRBJ2-3	NA	NA	CASSQDGVVSGGPSTDTQYF	TGCGCCAGCAGCCAAGATGGAGTCGTCTCAGGGGGGCCCAGCACAGATACGCAGTATTTT
TRBV15	TRBJ1-2	NA	NA	CATSRPTVDGYTF	TGTGCCACCAGCAGGCCGACAGTTGATGGCTACACCTTC
TRBV7-2	TRBJ2-3	TRBD2	NA	CASSPTSGGGNTQYF	TGTGCCAGCAGCCCGACTAGCGGGGGGGGCAATACGCAGTATTTT
TRBV4-3	TRBJ2-7	TRBD2	medium-sized	CASSPGLAGEDEQYF	TGCGCCAGCAGCCCGGGACTAGCGGGGGAAGACGAGCAGTACTTC